This entry concerns a single T cell receptor (beta chain). Its specificity is not known. In the PCR, 60 Vbeta and 13 Jbeta primers were used. Clones were sequenced by immunoSEQ multiplex PCR, and TCRdb holds only the in-frame ones, with some missing. The sample lists nearly 110,000 clones, roughly 75% occurring once. The germline V gene has CDR1 ENHRY and CDR2 SYGVKD. Trimming cost V 0 bases and J 2 bases, with 11 bases left between them. There are 15 residues in the CDR3. The record originates from a study of cytomegalovirus exposure and HLA in healthy donors. As for the study in general: A previous analysis identified 95 million to 120 million unique TCR beta sequences derived from some 200 million T cells. Study-wide points: Rates of TCR association differed by HLA locus in a later analysis, with DRB1 highest and HLA-C lowest. The analysis excluded some indistinguishable V segments, including TRBV6-2 and TRBV6-3. Productive status was seen about 87% or about 30% of the time for most TCR beta V segments in an earlier analysis.

The sequenced sample consisted of PBMCs. This sequence originates from a man aged 40-55 years in good health and CMV-seronegative. The chain is built from TRBV10-3 and TRBJ2-7, with D maybe TRBD1 (6 bases). The CDR3 bases are TGTGCCATCAGTGAGTCCCGGGGACAAACCTACGAGCAGTACTTC. Translation gives CAISESRGQTYEQYF.